This T cell receptor beta chain was recorded in a study of shared clonotypes between healthy human individuals. Authors' data handling: In the immunoSEQ data, sequences were junction-only and lacked quality scores, so filtering differed. Sequencing used immunoSEQ multiplex PCR; TCRdb keeps in-frame clones, though not all of them. V, J and clone size reflect that table, while D and trimming were determined from the DNA. The data show about 1,800,000 clones, less than 95% seen once. CDR3 length equals 16 residues. Trimming shortened V by 3 bases and J by 6 bases, and 18 bases separated the two germline ends. Germline-derived CDR1 and CDR2 are SGHNT and YENEEA. CD45RO-negative, CCR7-positively selected cells formed the naive CD8 fraction, excluding terminally differentiated effector memory CD45RA+ cells.

The sequenced sample consisted of naive CD8+ T cells sorted from blood. The TCR was taken from a man between 18 and 35 years old in good health. J is TRBJ2-4 and V is TRBV11-3, with D perhaps TRBD2 (6 bases). Here the CDR3 reads CASSLGTEGEGNIQYF. Here the CDR3 DNA reads TGTGCCAGCAGCTTGGGTACGGAGGGAGAAGGAAACATTCAGTACTTC.